This T cell receptor (beta chain) originates from a study of CD8 T cells in Susac syndrome. General study findings and limits: Individuals included in the TCR sequencing and HLA analysis were acknowledged by the study to be relatively few in number.

RNA in amounts of about 0.45 to 1 ug was reverse transcribed with random hexamers. Across 54 Vbeta and 13 Jbeta, immunoSEQ multiplex PCR amplified TCR beta CDR3. TCRdb reanalysed the immunoSEQ multiplex PCR reads using MiXCR and keeps one entry per CDR3 protein. This table has about 110,000 distinct CDR3 sequences, 90% to 98% appearing once. In this sample, this clonotype turned up a few times. Its antigen is unknown. TCR beta sequences were obtained from blood CD8+ and CD4+ T cells. The authors negatively isolated CD8+ and CD4+ T cells and FACS-enriched TEMRA cells. Between the trimmed V and J ends, which lost 6 bases and 1 base, there was a span of 12 bases. From germline, CDR1 is SEHNR and CDR2 FQNEAQ (reference sequence). This CDR3 is 14 amino acids long.

This receptor was obtained from a human donor in good health. The chain recombines TRBV7-9 with TRBJ1-1; D gene ambiguous. Sequencing was carried out using CD4+ T cells from PBMCs. The DNA for the CDR3 is TGTGCCAGCAGTTTGAGCCAGGCGAACACTGAAGCTTTCTTT. It yields the protein CASSLSQANTEAFF.